What follows are 3 T cell receptor beta chains derived from one specimen sequenced in a study of cytomegalovirus exposure and HLA in healthy donors. The PCR made use of 60 Vbeta and 13 Jbeta primers. The method was immunoSEQ multiplex PCR; TCRdb's version includes in-frame clones alone and lacks a portion of them. This table holds some 84,000 clones. Sequenced sample: PBMCs. The receptors derive from a man aged 45-65 years in good health and CMV-seronegative.

The genes are TRBV7-9 and TRBJ2-3; D might be TRBD2 (5 bases). The CDR3 is 14 amino acids. The V gene lost 1 base and the J gene lost 0 bases, with 5 bases spanning the gap. The V gene's germline CDR1 is SEHNR and CDR2 FQNEAQ (reference sequence). CDR3 in amino acids: CASSLGESTDTQYF. In DNA, the CDR3 is TGTGCCAGCAGCTTAGGGGAGAGCACAGATACGCAGTATTTT.

The rearrangement uses TRBV9 and TRBJ2-1, with 12 positions matching TRBD2. The junction had 5 bases not matched to a gene; V was cut back by 3 bases and J by 4 bases. Germline V CDR1 and CDR2: SGDLS, YYNGEE. This CDR3 is built from 16 residues. CDR3 bases: TGTGCCAGCAGCGGAACACTAGCGGGGGGATACAATGAGCAGTTCTTC. Translation: CASSGTLAGGYNEQFF.

In the case of this clone: A read error may produce the germline difference seen at one junction end. This sequence joins TRBV7-7 and TRBJ1-3, with 8 bases lining up with TRBD1. The germline V gene encodes CDR1 SSHAT and CDR2 FNYEAQ (reference sequence). There are 17 residues in the CDR3. CDR3 residues: CASSLVRQGSSGNTIYF. As DNA, the CDR3 is TGTGCTAGCAGCTTAGTGCGACAGGGGAGCTCTGGAAACACCATATATTTT.